The 4 T cell receptor beta chains in this list originate from one sample, sequenced in a study of blood T cell repertoires in COVID-19 (TCRdb year 2020). Receptor amplification or capture employed the immunoSEQ multiplex PCR assay. Sourced from immuneACCESS, this table was stored by TCRdb with only in-frame sequences that have V and J called. A share of the clones is absent; for the studies checked, an unresolved V gene accounts for under half, and the remainder has no known explanation. The sample yields under 140,000 clones; 70% to 80% were counted once. 7.6% of the sample rests with the top ten. Sequencing was done on a sample of peripheral blood. These receptors were obtained from a woman aged 60-75 years with acute or convalescent COVID-19.

The rearrangement joins TRBV3-1 (or the pseudogene TRBV3-2) to TRBJ1-1; D is undetermined. The germline gives CDR1 LGHDT, CDR2 YNNKEL (reference sequence). The CDR3 contains 12 residues. V was shortened by 4 bases and J by 10 bases, with 13 bases between the two germline ends. The CDR3 DNA is TGTGCCAGCAGCCCAAGGCCAGGCGCAGCTTTCTTT. Protein: CASSPRPGAAFF.

Points on this clone: The junction departs from germline at one end; a sequencing error may be responsible. The chain combines TRBV2 with TRBJ2-2; possible D gene TRBD1, 6 bases. The length of the CDR3 is 14 residues. The germline gives CDR1 SNHLY, CDR2 FYNNEI. The DNA for the CDR3 is TGTGCCAGCATTGAACAGGGTTACACCGGGGAGCTGTTTTTT. Translating it yields CASIEQGYTGELFF.

The chain recombines TRBV29-1 with TRBJ1-2; D unclear. V was clipped by 7 bases and J by 2 bases, with 11 bases between them. CDR1 and CDR2 (germline): SQVTM, ANQGSEA. The CDR3 is 12 amino acids. The CDR3 nucleotides are TGCAGCGCAGGAGATTTAAACTATGGCTACACCTTC. Encoded protein: CSAGDLNYGYTF. Supplemented by reference TRBV29-1 and TRBJ1-2, the full variable domain reads SAVISQKPSRDICQRGTSLTIQCQVDSQVTMMFWYRQQPGQSLTLIATANQGSEATYESGFVIDKFPISRPNLTFSTLTVSNMSPEDSSIYLCSAGDLNYGYTFGSGTRLTVV.

This chain links TRBV27 with TRBJ1-5; TRBD1 aligns across 8 bases. Germline V CDR1 and CDR2: MNHEY, SMNVEV (reference sequence). The J segment lost 3 bases and the V segment lost 2 bases, leaving 6 bases of the junction unmatched. This CDR3 spans 16 amino acids. The CDR3 sequence: CASSLEWTGLNQPQHF. The DNA of the CDR3 is TGTGCCAGCAGTTTAGAGTGGACAGGGCTCAATCAGCCCCAGCATTTT.